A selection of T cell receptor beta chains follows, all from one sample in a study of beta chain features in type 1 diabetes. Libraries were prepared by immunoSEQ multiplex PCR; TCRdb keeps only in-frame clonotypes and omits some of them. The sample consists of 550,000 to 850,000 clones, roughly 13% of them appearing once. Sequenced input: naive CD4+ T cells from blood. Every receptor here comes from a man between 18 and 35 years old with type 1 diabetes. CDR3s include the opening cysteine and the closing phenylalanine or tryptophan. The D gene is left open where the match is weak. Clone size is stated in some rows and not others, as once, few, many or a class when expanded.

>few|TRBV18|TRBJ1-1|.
CASSPTGNTEAFF
TGTGCCAGCTCACCGACAGGGAACACTGAAGCTTTCTTT
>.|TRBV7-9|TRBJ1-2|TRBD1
CASSLVDGRGTANYGYTF
TGTGCCAGCAGCTTAGTAGACGGTCGTGGGACAGCAAACTATGGCTACACCTTC
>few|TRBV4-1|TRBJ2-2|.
CASSQGGLGRYTGELFF
TGCGCCAGCAGCCAAGGTGGTCTCGGTCGGTACACCGGGGAGCTGTTTTTT
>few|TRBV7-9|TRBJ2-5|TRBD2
CASSFSSGELQETQYF
TGTGCCAGCAGCTTTAGCAGCGGGGAGTTACAAGAGACCCAGTACTTC
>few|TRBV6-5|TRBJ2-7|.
CASSYSRDSYEQYF
TGTGCCAGCAGTTACTCGCGGGACTCCTACGAGCAGTACTTC
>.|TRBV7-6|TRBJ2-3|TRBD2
CASSLGGSYTDTQYF
TGTGCCAGCAGCTTGGGCGGGAGTTACACAGATACGCAGTATTTT
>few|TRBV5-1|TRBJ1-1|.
CASSPNGGMNTEAFF
TGCGCCAGCAGCCCGAATGGGGGAATGAACACTGAAGCTTTCTTT
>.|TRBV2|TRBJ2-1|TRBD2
CASRLSGGTYNEQFF
TGTGCCAGCAGGCTTAGCGGGGGTACCTACAATGAGCAGTTCTTC
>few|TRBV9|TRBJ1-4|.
CASSPGQLQEKLFF
TGTGCCAGCAGCCCGGGACAACTGCAGGAAAAACTGTTTTTT
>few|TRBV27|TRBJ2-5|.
CASSPGMVETQYF
TGTGCCAGCAGTCCAGGGATGGTCGAGACCCAGTACTTC
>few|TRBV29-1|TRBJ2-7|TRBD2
CSVEDLAGDLYEQYF
TGCAGCGTTGAAGATCTAGCGGGGGACCTCTACGAGCAGTACTTC
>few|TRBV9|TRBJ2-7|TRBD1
CASSARDRGPYEQYF
TGTGCCAGCAGCGCCCGGGACAGGGGGCCCTACGAGCAGTACTTC
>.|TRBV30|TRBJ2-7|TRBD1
CAWRLGQGREQYF
TGTGCCTGGAGACTCGGACAGGGCAGGGAGCAGTACTTC
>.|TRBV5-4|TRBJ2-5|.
CASSATGRVLETQYF
TGTGCCAGCAGCGCAACTGGGCGGGTTTTGGAGACCCAGTACTTC
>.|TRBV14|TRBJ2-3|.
CASSQVRGHSTDTQYF
TGTGCCAGCAGCCAAGTGAGGGGCCATAGCACAGATACGCAGTATTTT